This T cell receptor (beta chain) was captured in a study of T cell responses to AZD1222 COVID-19 vaccine (dated by TCRdb to the early 2020s). The study in broad terms: AZD1222 recipients with second doses at about 4 weeks or about 12 weeks were pooled, because spike-specific TCR depth and breadth did not differ between schedules. A total of under 250 trial participants underwent TCR sequencing, of whom around 210 had received two doses of AZD1222 and around 25 had received two doses of the MenACWY control vaccine. Trial participants were enrolled into age subgroups of 18-55, 56-69 and 70-plus years, which contained 148, 28 and 57 TCR-sequenced participants, respectively. General study outcomes and caveats: Because no day 14 peak-response samples were available, the repertoires could be characterized only after the peak T cell response. In the small 56-69-year group, the increase in depth fell short of significance, most likely because of low power. After two AZD1222 doses, both the breadth and the depth of spike-specific TCRs were significantly higher than at day 0 and than in MenACWY recipients. CD4 TCRs associated with the vaccine covered the entire spike protein, and the dominant responses were in regions 160-218 and 743-854. Reportedly, almost half of the unique spike-specific TCRs recognized epitopes lying outside the regions that are mutated in the B.1.351 and B.1.1.7 variants. Most participants were white British and females outnumbered males, and the authors suggested that clonal diversity may have been underestimated. Conclusions about previously exposed vaccinees are limited, since just a handful of AZD1222 recipients were seropositive for SARS-CoV-2 at baseline.

This specimen's time point label, interpreted: baseline before first vaccination. Samples from vaccinated people were obtained from the UK trials COV001 and COV002, which included a single-blind randomized controlled phase 2/3 trial of AZD1222 (ChAdOx1 nCoV-19) in healthy adults. Trial participant PBMC samples were collected at day 0 and day 28 after the second dose for TCRbeta chain sequencing. The CDR3 regions of human TCRbeta chains were subjected to immunosequencing. As for the original processing: TCRs in the repertoires were matched against a reference library of SARS-CoV-2-specific TCRs that had been generated with the MIRA antigen-specificity platform. Breadth meant the fraction of unique TCRs that were SARS-CoV-2-associated, whereas depth meant the fraction of total T cells that were SARS-CoV-2-associated. Using the MIRA data, each spike-specific TCR was mapped to the spike region that the TCR reacts to and placed in a CD4 or CD8 class. Log10-transformed breadth and depth values were compared by one-way ANOVA with Sidak's multiple comparisons tests. TCRdb took this table from immuneACCESS and kept in-frame rearrangements with V and J called. Such tables lack part of the clones; where checked against another copy, unresolved V genes explain under half of the gap, and the rest is unexplained. From that table come the V and J calls and clone size; the DNA was used to work out D and trimming. The sample table shows some 130,000 clones, and 90% are seen once. About 7% of the sample lies in the top ten.

Remarks on this clone: Its specific antigen is unknown. Base-call qualities are not available, and no considerably larger clone is one nucleotide away.

The junction shows trimming of 0 bases on V and 6 bases on J, plus 10 bases between the germline ends. As encoded in the germline V gene (reference sequence), CDR1 is SGHNT while CDR2 is YYREEE. CDR3 length: 15 amino acids, cysteine to phenylalanine. This entry keeps only the CDR3 DNA: 45 bases, framed from base 1. The receptor was derived from an adult in good health. Here the chain combines TRBV5-4 and TRBJ1-6; no D segment can be confidently identified. Sequenced here: peripheral blood, sampled on day 0 of AZD1222 vaccination. Read as DNA, the sequence is TGTGCCAGCAGCTTGGGGGCCGAGACTAATTCACCCCTCCACTTT. Its product reads: CASSLGAETNSPLHF.